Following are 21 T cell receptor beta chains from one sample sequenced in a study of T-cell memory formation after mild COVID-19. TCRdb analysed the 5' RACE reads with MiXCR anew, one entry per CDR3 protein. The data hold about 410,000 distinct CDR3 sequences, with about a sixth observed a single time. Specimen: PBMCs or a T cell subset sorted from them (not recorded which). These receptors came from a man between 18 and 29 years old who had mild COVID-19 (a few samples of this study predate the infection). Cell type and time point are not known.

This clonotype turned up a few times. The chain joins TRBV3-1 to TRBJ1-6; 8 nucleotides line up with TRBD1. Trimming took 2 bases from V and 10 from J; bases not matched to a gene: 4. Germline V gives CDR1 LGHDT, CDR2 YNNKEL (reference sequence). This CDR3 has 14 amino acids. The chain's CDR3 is CASSQTGGRSPLHF. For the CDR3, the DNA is TGTGCCAGCAGCCAAACAGGGGGAAGATCACCCCTCCACTTT.

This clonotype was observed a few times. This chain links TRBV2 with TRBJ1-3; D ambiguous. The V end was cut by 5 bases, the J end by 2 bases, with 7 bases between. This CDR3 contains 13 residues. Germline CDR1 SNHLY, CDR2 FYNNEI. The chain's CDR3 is CASSTSPGNTIYF. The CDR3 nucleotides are TGTGCCAGCAGTACATCCCCTGGAAACACCATATATTTT.

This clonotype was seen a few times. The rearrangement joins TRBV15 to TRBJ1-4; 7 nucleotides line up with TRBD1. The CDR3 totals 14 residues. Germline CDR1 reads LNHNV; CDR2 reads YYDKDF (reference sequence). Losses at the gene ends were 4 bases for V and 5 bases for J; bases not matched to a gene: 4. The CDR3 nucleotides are TGTGCCACCAGCAAGGAGACAGGGAATGAAAAACTGTTTTTT. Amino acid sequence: CATSKETGNEKLFF.

CDR3 DNA: TGCGCCAGCACGATAGAACAGGATCCATCGGGTGAGCAGTTCTTC. Amino acids: CASTIEQDPSGEQFF. The chain uses TRBV23-1 and TRBJ2-1; tentative D call: TRBD1 (5 bases). TRBV23-1 falls under the ORF class, with uncertain function. The CDR3 has 15 residues. V was pared by 7 bases and J by 9 bases, with 22 bases between.

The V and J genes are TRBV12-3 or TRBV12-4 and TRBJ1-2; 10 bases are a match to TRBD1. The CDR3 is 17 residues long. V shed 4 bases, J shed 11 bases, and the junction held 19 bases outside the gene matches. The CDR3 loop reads CASSSTGGSTPALWYTF. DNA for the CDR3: TGTGCCAGCAGTTCGACAGGGGGCAGCACCCCGGCCCTGTGGTACACCTTC.

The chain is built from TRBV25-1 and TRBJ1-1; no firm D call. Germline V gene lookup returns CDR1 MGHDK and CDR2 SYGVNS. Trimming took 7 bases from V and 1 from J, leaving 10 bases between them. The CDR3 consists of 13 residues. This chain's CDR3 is CASTPGSNTEAFF. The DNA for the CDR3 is TGTGCCAGCACCCCGGGATCGAACACTGAAGCTTTCTTT.

The chain's CDR3 is CASSQDPLAGGSVNEQYF. The CDR3, as DNA: TGTGCCAGCAGCCAAGATCCCCTAGCGGGGGGTTCTGTGAACGAGCAGTACTTC. V is TRBV4-2 and J is TRBJ2-7; 11 bases align to TRBD2. Per the germline V gene, CDR1 is LGHNA and CDR2 is YNFKEQ. The V gene end was trimmed by 0 bases and the J gene end by 5 bases; junction bases not matched to a gene: 12. CDR3 length equals 18 residues.

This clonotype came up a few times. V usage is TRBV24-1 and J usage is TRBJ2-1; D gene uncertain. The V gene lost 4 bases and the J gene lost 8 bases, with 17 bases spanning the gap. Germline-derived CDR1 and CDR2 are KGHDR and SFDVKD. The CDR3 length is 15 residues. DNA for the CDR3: TGTGCCACCAGTGACACCCGGGCCCCGCCGGATGAGCAGTTCTTC. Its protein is CATSDTRAPPDEQFF.

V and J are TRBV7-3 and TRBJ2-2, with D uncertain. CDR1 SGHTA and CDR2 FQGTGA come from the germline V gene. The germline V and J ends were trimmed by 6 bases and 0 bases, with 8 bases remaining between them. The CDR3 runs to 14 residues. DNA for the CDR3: TGTGCCAGCAGACGTCTCGCGAACACCGGGGAGCTGTTTTTT. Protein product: CASRRLANTGELFF.

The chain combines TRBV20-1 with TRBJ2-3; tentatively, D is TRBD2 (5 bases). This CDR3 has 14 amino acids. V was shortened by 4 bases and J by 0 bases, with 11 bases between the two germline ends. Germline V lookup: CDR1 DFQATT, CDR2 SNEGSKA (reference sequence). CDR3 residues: CSAIVARSTDTQYF. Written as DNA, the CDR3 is TGCAGTGCTATAGTAGCGCGGAGCACAGATACGCAGTATTTT.

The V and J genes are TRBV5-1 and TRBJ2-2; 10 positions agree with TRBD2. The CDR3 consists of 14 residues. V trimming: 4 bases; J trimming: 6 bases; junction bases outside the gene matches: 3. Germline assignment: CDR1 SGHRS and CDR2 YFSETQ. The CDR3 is CASSRGLASGELFF. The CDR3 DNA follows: TGCGCCAGCAGCCGGGGACTAGCGTCCGGGGAGCTGTTTTTT.

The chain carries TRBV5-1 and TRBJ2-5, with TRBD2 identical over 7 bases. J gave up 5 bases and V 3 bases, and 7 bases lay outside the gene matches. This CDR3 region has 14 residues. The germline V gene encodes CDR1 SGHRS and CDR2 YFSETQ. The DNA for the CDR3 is TGCGCCAGCAGCTCCGGAAGGGGAGGGGAGACCCAGTACTTC. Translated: CASSSGRGGETQYF.

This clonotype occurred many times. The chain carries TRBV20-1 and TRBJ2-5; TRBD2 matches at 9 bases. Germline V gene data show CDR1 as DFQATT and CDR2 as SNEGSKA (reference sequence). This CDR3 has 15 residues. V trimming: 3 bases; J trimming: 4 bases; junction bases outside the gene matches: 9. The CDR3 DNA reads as TGCAGTGCTAGCGATTTTTCGCGGGGGGGAGAGACCCAGTACTTC. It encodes CSASDFSRGGETQYF.

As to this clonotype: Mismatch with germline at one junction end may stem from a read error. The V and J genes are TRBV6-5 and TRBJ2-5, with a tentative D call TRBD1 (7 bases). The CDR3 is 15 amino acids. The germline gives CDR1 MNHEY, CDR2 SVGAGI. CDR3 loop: CASSNSGGSQETQYF. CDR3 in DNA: TGTGCCAGCAGTAACTCAGGGGGGAGCCAAGAGACCCAGTACTTC.

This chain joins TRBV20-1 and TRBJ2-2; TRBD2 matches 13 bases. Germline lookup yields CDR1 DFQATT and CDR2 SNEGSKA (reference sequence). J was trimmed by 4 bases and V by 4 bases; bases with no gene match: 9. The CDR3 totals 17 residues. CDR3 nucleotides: TGCAGTGCTATAGCGACTAGCGGGGGGCGGGGCACCGGGGAGCTGTTTTTT. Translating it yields CSAIATSGGRGTGELFF.

CDR3 nucleotide sequence: TGTGCCAGCAGCCCCGACGGGGGCCTGAACTATGGCTACACCTTC. Translated: CASSPDGGLNYGYTF. This sequence joins TRBV7-9 and TRBJ1-2; TRBD1 is a possible D gene (6 bases). The V end was cut by 5 bases, the J end by 2 bases, with 15 bases between. CDR3 length equals 15 residues. Per the germline V gene, CDR1 is SEHNR and CDR2 is FQNEAQ (reference sequence).

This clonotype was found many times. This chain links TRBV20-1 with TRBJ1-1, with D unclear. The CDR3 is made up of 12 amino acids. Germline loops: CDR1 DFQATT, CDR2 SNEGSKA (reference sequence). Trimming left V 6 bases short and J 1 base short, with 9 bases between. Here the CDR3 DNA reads TGCAGTGCACTCCCGGGGAACACTGAAGCTTTCTTT. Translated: CSALPGNTEAFF.

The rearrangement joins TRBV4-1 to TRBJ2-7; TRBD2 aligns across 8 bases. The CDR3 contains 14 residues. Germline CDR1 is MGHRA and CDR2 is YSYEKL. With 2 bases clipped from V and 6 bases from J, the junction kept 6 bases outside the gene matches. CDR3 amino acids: CASSQPREGPEQYF. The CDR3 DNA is TGCGCCAGCAGCCAACCCCGGGAGGGGCCCGAGCAGTACTTC.

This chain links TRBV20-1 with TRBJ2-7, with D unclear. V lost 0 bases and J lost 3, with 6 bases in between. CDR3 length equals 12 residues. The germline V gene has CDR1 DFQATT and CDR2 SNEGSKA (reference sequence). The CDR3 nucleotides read TGCAGTGCTAGAGATACCAGCTACGAGCAGTACGTC. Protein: CSARDTSYEQYV.

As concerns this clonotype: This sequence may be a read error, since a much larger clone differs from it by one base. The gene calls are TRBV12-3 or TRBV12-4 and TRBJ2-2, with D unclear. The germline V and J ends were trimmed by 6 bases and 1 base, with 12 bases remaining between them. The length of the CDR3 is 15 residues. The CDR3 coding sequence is TGTGCCAGCAGATTATCGGAGCGGAACACCGGGGAGCTGTTTTTT. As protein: CASRLSERNTGELFF.

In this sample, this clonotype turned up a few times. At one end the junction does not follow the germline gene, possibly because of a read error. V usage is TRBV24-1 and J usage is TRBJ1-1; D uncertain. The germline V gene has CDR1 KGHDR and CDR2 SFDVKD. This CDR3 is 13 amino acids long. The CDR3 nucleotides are TGTGTCACCAGTGAACACAGGAACACTGAAGCTTTCTTT. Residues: CVTSEHRNTEAFF.